This T cell receptor (beta chain) comes out of a study of blood T cells in healthy people across ages. Using a J-beta primer mix together with a sample-barcoded 5' primer, a second PCR was run for about 6 to 12 cycles. Via MiXCR, TCRdb re-called the 5' RACE reads, giving one row per CDR3 protein. The sample has 1.2 million to 1.5 million distinct CDR3 sequences, approximately 59% seen once. The TCR originated in a young man in good health. The sequenced sample consisted of blood.

CDR3 in amino acids: CASSGQFNGYTF. In DNA form, the CDR3 reads TGTGCCAGCAGTGGACAGTTCAATGGCTACACCTTC. The chain combines TRBV6-1 with TRBJ1-2; D is perhaps TRBD1 (5 bases). Germline CDR1 and CDR2: MNHNS and SASEGT. Between the trimmed V and J ends, which lost 4 bases and 6 bases, there was a span of 9 bases. The CDR3 is 12 amino acids.